This is a list of T cell receptor beta chains from one sample in a study of blood T cell repertoires in COVID-19. The assay was immunoSEQ multiplex PCR, and TCRdb's table has in-frame clones only and misses some. The data hold 300,000 to 350,000 clones, with approximately 88% observed a single time. The specimen sequenced was PBMCs or T cells enriched from blood (not recorded which). These receptor sequences come from a man younger than 40 who had recovered from COVID-19. CDR3s include the opening cysteine and the closing phenylalanine or tryptophan. The order of the fields is V gene, D gene, clone size, J gene, CDR3 protein, CDR3 DNA. A D gene is named only where the DNA matches it firmly. Clone size is not always given. Where it is, it says once, few, many or a class for expanded clones.

TRBV28	.	.	TRBJ1-3	CASRSVSGNTIYF	TGTGCGAGCAGATCGGTCTCTGGAAACACCATATATTTT
TRBV5-1	TRBD1	.	TRBJ2-7	CASSWDRDSYEQYF	TGCGCCAGCAGCTGGGACAGGGACTCCTACGAGCAGTACTTC
TRBV28	.	few	TRBJ2-7	CASSLPGTLDYEQYF	TGTGCCAGCAGTTTACCCGGGACACTGGACTACGAGCAGTACTTC
TRBV27	TRBD1	once	TRBJ2-7	CASSLGKDREIPYEQYF	TGTGCCAGCAGTTTGGGGAAGGACAGGGAAATTCCCTACGAGCAGTACTTC
TRBV5-1	.	.	TRBJ2-5	CASSLVLQETQYF	TGCGCCAGCAGCTTGGTACTTCAAGAGACCCAGTACTTC
TRBV5-1	TRBD1	.	TRBJ1-1	CASSLGQGMNTEAFF	TGCGCCAGCAGCCTAGGACAGGGGATGAACACTGAAGCTTTCTTT
TRBV6-1	.	.	TRBJ1-5	CASSEGSGRASNQPQHF	TGTGCCAGCAGTGAAGGTTCGGGGAGGGCCAGCAATCAGCCCCAGCATTTT
TRBV9	TRBD1	.	TRBJ2-5	CASTGGALETQYF	TGTGCCAGCACAGGGGGCGCGTTGGAGACCCAGTACTTC
TRBV3-1/TRBV3-2	.	.	TRBJ1-2	CASSQESRGIGYTF	TGTGCCAGCAGCCAAGAGTCTCGGGGGATCGGCTACACCTTC
TRBV9	TRBD1	.	TRBJ1-2	CASSAQQGAHYGYTF	TGTGCCAGCAGCGCCCAACAGGGGGCCCACTATGGCTACACCTTC
TRBV2	TRBD1	.	TRBJ1-2	CASSVRQGVEGYTF	TGTGCCAGCAGTGTTAGACAGGGCGTTGAAGGCTACACCTTC
TRBV19	.	few	TRBJ2-3	CASRPRGSDTQYF	TGTGCCAGTAGACCAAGGGGGTCAGATACGCAGTATTTT
TRBV5-1	TRBD1	.	TRBJ2-6	CASSLGGSWTGQFGGSGANVLTF	TGCGCCAGCAGCCTGGGCGGTTCCTGGACAGGGCAGTTTGGGGGTTCTGGGGCCAACGTCCTGACTTTC
TRBV9	TRBD1	once	TRBJ2-7	CASSPGQGNYEQYF	TGTGCCAGCAGCCCAGGACAGGGAAACTACGAGCAGTACTTC
TRBV4-1	TRBD1	.	TRBJ2-7	CASSQTPGQGYEQYF	TGCGCCAGCAGCCAAACACCGGGACAGGGTTACGAGCAGTACTTC
TRBV5-4	TRBD1	.	TRBJ2-2	CASSQTGTGSIGELFF	TGTGCCAGCAGCCAGACCGGGACAGGGTCAATCGGGGAGCTGTTTTTT
TRBV15	TRBD1	.	TRBJ1-1	CATSSRQGWGTEAFF	TGTGCCACCAGCAGCAGACAGGGTTGGGGCACTGAAGCTTTCTTT
TRBV5-1	.	.	TRBJ1-5	CASSLSGVDQPQHF	TGCGCCAGCAGCCTGTCAGGGGTGGATCAGCCCCAGCATTTT
TRBV15	TRBD1	few	TRBJ2-7	CATSHGGQGAYEQYF	TGTGCCACCAGTCATGGGGGACAGGGGGCCTACGAGCAGTACTTC
TRBV19	TRBD1	.	TRBJ1-6	CASSVRDRAQPLHF	TGTGCCAGTAGTGTCCGGGACAGGGCCCAACCCCTCCACTTT
TRBV28	TRBD2	.	TRBJ2-7	CASSLAGGYSYEQYF	TGTGCCAGCAGTTTAGCGGGGGGGTACTCCTACGAGCAGTACTTC
TRBV6-4	.	.	TRBJ2-2	CASSDSWGDGELFF	TGTGCCAGCAGTGACTCCTGGGGCGACGGGGAGCTGTTTTTT
TRBV10-3	.	.	TRBJ1-6	CAISGSAYNSPLHF	TGTGCCATCAGTGGCAGCGCTTATAATTCACCCCTCCACTTT
TRBV11-3	.	.	TRBJ2-3	CASSSPGQGDTQYF	TGTGCCAGCAGCTCCCCGGGACAAGGGGATACGCAGTATTTT
TRBV19	TRBD2	.	TRBJ2-1	CASSIGLAGASYNEQFF	TGTGCCAGTAGTATCGGACTAGCGGGGGCCTCCTACAATGAGCAGTTCTTC
TRBV19	.	.	TRBJ1-1	CASSLGMIGRSGTEAFF	TGTGCCAGTAGTCTCGGTATGATCGGCAGGTCAGGCACTGAAGCTTTCTTT
TRBV27	.	.	TRBJ2-3	CASSWQGTDTQYF	TGTGCCAGCAGTTGGCAGGGCACAGATACGCAGTATTTT
TRBV9	.	.	TRBJ2-7	CASSVGDTTSYEQYF	TGTGCCAGCAGCGTAGGAGACACGACCTCCTACGAGCAGTACTTC
TRBV21-1	.	once	TRBJ1-5	CASSGDRFSNQPQHF	TGTGCCAGCAGCGGGGACAGATTTAGCAATCAGCCCCAGCATTTT
TRBV10-2	TRBD1	.	TRBJ1-1	CASSSRGQGGNTEAFF	TGCGCCAGCAGTTCGCGGGGACAGGGGGGGAACACTGAAGCTTTCTTT
TRBV15	TRBD1	.	TRBJ2-1	CATSRDPRGWNNEQFF	TGTGCCACCAGCAGAGATCCCAGGGGGTGGAACAATGAGCAGTTCTTC
TRBV2	.	.	TRBJ1-4	CASSEQGGANEKLFF	TGTGCCAGCAGTGAACAGGGAGGGGCTAATGAAAAACTGTTTTTT
TRBV10-1	TRBD2	.	TRBJ2-2	CASSEFGGATGELFF	TGCGCCAGCAGTGAGTTCGGGGGGGCCACCGGGGAGCTGTTTTTT
TRBV5-1	.	.	TRBJ2-7	CASSLSDSPDEQYF	TGCGCCAGCAGCTTGTCAGACTCCCCGGACGAGCAGTACTTC
TRBV18	.	.	TRBJ1-2	CASSPGGALDYGYTF	TGTGCCAGCTCACCAGGAGGGGCGCTGGACTATGGCTACACCTTC
TRBV30	TRBD1	.	TRBJ2-1	CAWSSKGTATGNEQFF	TGTGCCTGGAGTTCGAAAGGGACAGCCACGGGGAATGAGCAGTTCTTC
TRBV5-4	.	.	TRBJ1-2	CASSIQGPYGYTF	TGTGCCAGCAGCATACAGGGACCCTATGGCTACACCTTC
TRBV2	.	.	TRBJ1-1	CASSEMSGANTEAFF	TGTGCCAGCAGTGAAATGTCAGGGGCCAACACTGAAGCTTTCTTT
TRBV7-9	.	.	TRBJ2-2	CASSYFPAPGVPGELFF	TGTGCCAGCAGCTACTTCCCGGCTCCAGGGGTTCCCGGGGAGCTGTTTTTT
TRBV27	.	.	TRBJ1-2	CASSLNRETILAYGYTF	TGTGCCAGCAGTTTAAACAGGGAAACGATTTTGGCCTATGGCTACACCTTC
TRBV28	TRBD1	.	TRBJ2-7	CASRTGTAVGEQYF	TGTGCCAGCAGGACCGGGACAGCAGTCGGCGAGCAGTACTTC
TRBV4-2	.	.	TRBJ2-7	CASSQAKTYEQYF	TGTGCCAGCAGCCAAGCTAAGACCTACGAGCAGTACTTC
TRBV7-8	.	.	TRBJ1-2	CASSLARGLSYGYTF	TGTGCCAGCAGCTTAGCGCGGGGGCTGAGCTATGGCTACACCTTC
TRBV6-1	TRBD2	.	TRBJ2-4	CASSAGRPGRTNIQYF	TGTGCCAGCAGTGCCGGGAGGCCAGGGAGGACAAACATTCAGTACTTC
TRBV28	TRBD1	.	TRBJ1-5	CASSPDRPNQPQHF	TGTGCCAGCAGCCCGGACAGGCCTAATCAGCCCCAGCATTTT
TRBV25-1	TRBD1	.	TRBJ2-7	CASSLRGRYEQYF	TGTGCCAGCAGCCTCAGGGGGCGCTACGAGCAGTACTTC
TRBV30	.	once	TRBJ1-4	CAWPKARNPNEKLFF	TGTGCCTGGCCAAAAGCGAGGAATCCTAATGAAAAACTGTTTTTT
TRBV11-2	TRBD1	once	TRBJ2-4	CASSFSTGNTVENIQYF	TGTGCCAGCAGTTTTTCGACAGGGAATACCGTAGAAAACATTCAGTACTTC
TRBV7-9	.	.	TRBJ1-1	CASSLYSRDMGAFF	TGTGCCAGCAGCTTATACAGTCGGGATATGGGAGCTTTCTTT
TRBV5-1	.	.	TRBJ1-4	CASSSGLATNEKLFF	TGCGCCAGCAGCTCAGGACTCGCAACTAATGAAAAACTGTTTTTT
TRBV6-1	TRBD1	once	TRBJ2-5	CASSDRQGIRQETQYF	TGTGCCAGCAGTGACCGACAGGGTATCAGACAAGAGACCCAGTACTTC
TRBV7-2	TRBD1	.	TRBJ1-2	CASSKDRVKGYTF	TGTGCCAGCAGCAAGGACAGGGTAAAGGGCTACACCTTC
TRBV4-2	.	.	TRBJ1-6	CASSQESDSSPLHF	TGTGCCAGCAGCCAAGAAAGCGACAGCTCACCCCTCCACTTT
TRBV10-2	.	.	TRBJ2-2	CASSDPTGRGTGELFF	TGCGCCAGCAGTGATCCAACAGGGAGGGGCACCGGGGAGCTGTTTTTT
TRBV27	TRBD2	.	TRBJ2-1	CASSFLAGGVNEQFF	TGTGCCAGCAGTTTCCTAGCGGGGGGAGTCAATGAGCAGTTCTTC
TRBV7-3	TRBD2	.	TRBJ2-1	CASSPSLAGAPNEQFF	TGTGCCAGCAGCCCCTCACTAGCGGGGGCTCCCAATGAGCAGTTCTTC
TRBV7-3	TRBD1	.	TRBJ2-1	CASSGGQGTYNEQFF	TGTGCCAGCAGCGGGGGACAGGGGACTTACAATGAGCAGTTCTTC
TRBV30	.	.	TRBJ1-1	CAWSAGLSGAFF	TGTGCCTGGAGTGCGGGTTTAAGCGGAGCTTTCTTT